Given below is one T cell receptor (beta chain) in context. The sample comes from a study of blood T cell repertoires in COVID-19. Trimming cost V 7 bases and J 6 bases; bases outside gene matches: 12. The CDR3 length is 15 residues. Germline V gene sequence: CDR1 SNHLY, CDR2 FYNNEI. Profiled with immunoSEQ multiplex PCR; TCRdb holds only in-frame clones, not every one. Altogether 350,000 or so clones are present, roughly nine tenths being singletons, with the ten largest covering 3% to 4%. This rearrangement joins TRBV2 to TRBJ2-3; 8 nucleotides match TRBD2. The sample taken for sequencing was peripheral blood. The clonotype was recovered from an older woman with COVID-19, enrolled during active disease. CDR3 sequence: CASKSGGGGSDTQYF. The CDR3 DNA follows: TGTGCCAGCAAAAGCGGGGGCGGAGGGTCGGATACGCAGTATTTT.